The 15 T cell receptor beta chains below come from one sample, sequenced in a study of cytomegalovirus exposure and HLA in healthy donors. Amplification used 60 Vbeta primers and 13 Jbeta primers. TCRdb keeps only in-frame clones here, not all; method: immunoSEQ multiplex PCR. Here the sample spans around 50,000 clones, 72% being singletons. Sequencing input: PBMCs. The receptors shown here come from a man aged 25-40 years in good health and CMV-seronegative.

This rearrangement joins TRBV30 to TRBJ1-2, with D possibly matching TRBD1 (5 bases). Trimming shortened V by 0 bases and J by 7 bases, and 12 bases separated the two germline ends. Germline CDR1 and CDR2: GTSNPN and SVGIG (reference sequence). The CDR3 has 13 amino acids. CDR3 nucleotides: TGTGCCTGGAGTGTACTGGGGGAGGCTGGCTACACCTTC. It encodes CAWSVLGEAGYTF.

This clone was seen only a few times. This chain joins TRBV21-1 and TRBJ1-4. TRBV21-1 is a pseudogene locus. The CDR3 loop spans 15 amino acids. The CDR3: CASSKGGRANEKLFF. The CDR3 DNA sequence: TGTGCCAGCAGCAAGGGGGGGAGAGCTAATGAAAAACTGTTTTTT.

V gene TRBV5-1 combines with J gene TRBJ2-7; D is ambiguous. Germline assignment: CDR1 SGHRS and CDR2 YFSETQ. CDR3 length: 13 amino acids. V was shortened by 0 bases and J by 4 bases, with 8 bases between the two germline ends. CDR3 amino acids: CASSLDRNYEQYF. For the CDR3, the DNA is TGCGCCAGCAGCTTGGACAGAAATTACGAGCAGTACTTC.

The gene calls are TRBV7-9 and TRBJ1-1, with 9 nucleotides matching TRBD1. The J segment lost 1 base and the V segment lost 5 bases, leaving 11 bases of the junction unmatched. This CDR3 region has 17 residues. CDR1 and CDR2 (germline): SEHNR, FQNEAQ (reference sequence). The CDR3 loop reads CASSPNRGREENTEAFF. The DNA for the CDR3 is TGTGCCAGCAGCCCAAACAGGGGGCGCGAGGAGAACACTGAAGCTTTCTTT.

The V and J genes are TRBV6-5 and TRBJ2-2; D may be TRBD2 (5 bases). V lost 1 base and J 5 bases, leaving 8 bases between the germline ends. The length of the CDR3 is 14 residues. CDR1 and CDR2 (germline): MNHEY, SVGAGI. CDR3 in amino acids: CASSYFGETGELFF. The CDR3 DNA reads TGTGCCAGCAGTTACTTCGGGGAGACCGGGGAGCTGTTTTTT.

This chain links TRBV4-1 with TRBJ2-1, with 8 nucleotides matching TRBD2. CDR1 and CDR2 (germline): MGHRA, YSYEKL. The junction had 11 bases not matched to a gene; V was cut back by 2 bases and J by 5 bases. The CDR3 has 17 residues. The CDR3 coding sequence is TGCGCCAGCAGCCAATTGGCGGGAGGAACGCGCCACAATGAGCAGTTCTTC. Protein: CASSQLAGGTRHNEQFF.

The chain employs TRBV18 and TRBJ2-7, with D unresolved. Germline V gene data show CDR1 as KGHSH and CDR2 as LQKENI. This CDR3 contains 12 residues. V dropped 2 bases and J dropped 5 bases, with 7 bases sitting between them. The CDR3 spells CASSPANDEQYF. Here the CDR3 DNA reads TGTGCCAGCTCACCAGCTAACGACGAGCAGTACTTC.

This chain connects TRBV10-1 to TRBJ2-1; D is unresolved. The CDR3 is 14 amino acids. The germline V gene has CDR1 WNHNN and CDR2 SYGVQD (reference sequence). The germline V and J ends were trimmed by 0 bases and 5 bases, with 8 bases remaining between them. CDR3 sequence: CASSESQANNEQFF. The CDR3 nucleotides are TGCGCCAGCAGTGAGTCTCAAGCGAACAATGAGCAGTTCTTC.

V is TRBV6-5 and J is TRBJ2-7, with 14 bases lining up with TRBD2. The V segment lost 2 bases and the J segment 3 bases; nucleotides outside the gene matches: 0. Germline loops: CDR1 MNHEY, CDR2 SVGAGI. The CDR3 is 15 residues long. Here the CDR3 DNA reads TGTGCCAGCAGTTACGGACTAGCGGGAGGCTACGAGCAGTACTTC. Translation gives CASSYGLAGGYEQYF.

V gene TRBV30 combines with J gene TRBJ1-5; maybe TRBD1 (5 bases). Trimming left V 0 bases short and J 7 bases short, with 10 bases between. Germline V gene data show CDR1 as GTSNPN and CDR2 as SVGIG (reference sequence). CDR3 length: 13 residues. The CDR3 DNA follows: TGTGCCTGGAGTGTGGCGGGGGACCAGCCCCAGCATTTT. It is translated as CAWSVAGDQPQHF.

This clone was observed a single time. V usage is TRBV30 and J usage is TRBJ2-7, with 9 nucleotides matching TRBD1. V shed 2 bases, J shed 2 bases, and the junction held 7 bases outside the gene matches. The CDR3 totals 15 residues. In germline, CDR1 is GTSNPN, CDR2 SVGIG (reference sequence). This chain's CDR3 is CAWSPSGTGTYEQYF. CDR3 DNA: TGTGCCTGGAGTCCTTCCGGGACAGGGACCTACGAGCAGTACTTC.

This clone was seen just once. CDR3 residues: CASSLDSGSTDTQYF. The CDR3 DNA is TGCGCCAGCAGCTTGGATAGCGGCAGCACAGATACGCAGTATTTT. The chain employs TRBV5-1 and TRBJ2-3, with D tentatively TRBD2 (6 bases). Germline values: CDR1 SGHRS, CDR2 YFSETQ. V shed 0 bases and J shed 0 bases, with 8 bases lying between them. The CDR3 consists of 15 residues.

J is TRBJ1-2 and V is TRBV6-5, with 7 positions matching TRBD1. Germline V gene lookup returns CDR1 MNHEY and CDR2 SVGAGI. This CDR3 is 15 amino acids long. V dropped 6 bases and J dropped 6; count of bases not matched to a gene: 13. CDR3 sequence (DNA): TGTGCCAGCAGAACCAATCCGGGACAGATCGATGGCTACACCTTC. Translating it yields CASRTNPGQIDGYTF.

This clone was counted a single time. The chain has TRBV15 and TRBJ1-4; TRBD1 matches 9 bases. The V gene end was trimmed by 5 bases and the J gene end by 8 bases; junction bases not matched to a gene: 18. This CDR3 is built from 18 residues. Germline lookup yields CDR1 LNHNV and CDR2 YYDKDF (reference sequence). Written as DNA, the CDR3 is TGTGCCACCAGCCTGGCCCCGGGACAGGGTCCTTATTCGGAAAAACTGTTTTTT. This translates into CATSLAPGQGPYSEKLFF.

This chain uses TRBV9 with TRBJ2-7; 7 nucleotides match TRBD1. CDR1 is SGDLS and CDR2 is YYNGEE in the germline V gene. This CDR3 is 18 amino acids long. V dropped 3 bases and J dropped 3; count of bases not matched to a gene: 18. The CDR3 loop is CASSARGTVYKGFYEQYF. CDR3 bases: TGTGCCAGCAGCGCAAGAGGGACAGTGTATAAAGGGTTCTACGAGCAGTACTTC.